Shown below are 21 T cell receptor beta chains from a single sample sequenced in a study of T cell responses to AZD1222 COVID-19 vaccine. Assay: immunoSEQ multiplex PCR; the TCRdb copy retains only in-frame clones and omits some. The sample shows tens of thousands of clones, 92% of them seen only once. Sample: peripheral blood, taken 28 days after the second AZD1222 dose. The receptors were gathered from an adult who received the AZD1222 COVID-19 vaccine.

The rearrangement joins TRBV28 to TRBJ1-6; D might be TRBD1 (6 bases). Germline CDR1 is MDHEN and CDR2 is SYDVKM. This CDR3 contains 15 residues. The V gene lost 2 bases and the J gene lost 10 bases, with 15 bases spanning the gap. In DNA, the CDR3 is TGTGCCAGCAGTTTAGCGGAGGGGGATGTATCACCCCTCCACTTT. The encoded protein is CASSLAEGDVSPLHF.

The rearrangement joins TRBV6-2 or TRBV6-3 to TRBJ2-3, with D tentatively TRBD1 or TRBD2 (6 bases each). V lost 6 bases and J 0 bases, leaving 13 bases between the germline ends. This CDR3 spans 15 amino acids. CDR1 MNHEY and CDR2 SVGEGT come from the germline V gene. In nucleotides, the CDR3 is TGTGCCAGCAGCCGGACCGGGGGCAGCACAGATACGCAGTATTTT. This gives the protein CASSRTGGSTDTQYF.

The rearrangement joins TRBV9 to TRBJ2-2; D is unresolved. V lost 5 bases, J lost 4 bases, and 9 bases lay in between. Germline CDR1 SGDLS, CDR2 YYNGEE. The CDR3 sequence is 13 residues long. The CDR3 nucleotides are TGTGCCAGCAGGGGTCTCCGCACCGGGGAGCTGTTTTTT. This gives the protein CASRGLRTGELFF.

The CDR3 DNA reads as TGTGCCAGCTCACCAAGTGGGGCTGGAGATGAGCAGTTCTTC. It encodes CASSPSGAGDEQFF. The rearrangement uses TRBV18 and TRBJ2-1; the D gene is possibly TRBD1 (5 bases). The CDR3 extends over 14 amino acids. Between the trimmed V and J ends, which lost 2 bases and 8 bases, there was a span of 13 bases. Germline-derived CDR1 and CDR2 are KGHSH and LQKENI.

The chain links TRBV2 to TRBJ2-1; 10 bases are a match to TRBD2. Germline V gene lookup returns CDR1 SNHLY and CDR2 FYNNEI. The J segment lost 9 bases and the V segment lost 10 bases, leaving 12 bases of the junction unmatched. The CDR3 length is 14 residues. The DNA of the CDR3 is TGTGCCACCCCCACTAGCGGGGTAAGAGGTGAGCAGTTCTTC. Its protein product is CATPTSGVRGEQFF.

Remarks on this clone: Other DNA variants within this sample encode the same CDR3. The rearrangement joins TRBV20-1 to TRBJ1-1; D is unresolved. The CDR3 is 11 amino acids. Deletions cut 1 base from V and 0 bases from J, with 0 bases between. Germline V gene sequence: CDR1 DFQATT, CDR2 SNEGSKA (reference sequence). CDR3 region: CSARVNTEAFF. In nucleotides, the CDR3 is TGCAGTGCTAGAGTGAACACTGAAGCTTTCTTT.

The CDR3 here is CASSEFGQSTDTQYF. The CDR3 DNA reads TGTGCCAGCAGTGAATTTGGTCAGAGCACAGATACGCAGTATTTT. The rearrangement links TRBV2 to TRBJ2-3, with D uncertain. With 2 bases removed from V and 0 bases from J, the gap between germline ends came to 9 bases. The CDR3 consists of 15 residues. The germline gives CDR1 SNHLY, CDR2 FYNNEI.

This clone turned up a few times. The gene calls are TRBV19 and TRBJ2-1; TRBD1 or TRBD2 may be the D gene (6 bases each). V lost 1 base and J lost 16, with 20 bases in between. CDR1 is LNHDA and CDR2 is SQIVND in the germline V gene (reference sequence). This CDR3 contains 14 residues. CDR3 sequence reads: CASSIGFGGGVNFF. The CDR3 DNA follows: TGTGCCAGTAGTATAGGATTTGGAGGGGGAGTGAATTTCTTC.

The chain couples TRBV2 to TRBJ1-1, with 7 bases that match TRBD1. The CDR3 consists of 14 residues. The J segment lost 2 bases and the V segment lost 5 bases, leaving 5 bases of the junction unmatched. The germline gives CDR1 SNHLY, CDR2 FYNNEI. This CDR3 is CASSSQGPNTEAFF. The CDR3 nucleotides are TGTGCCAGCAGTTCACAGGGGCCTAACACTGAAGCTTTCTTT.

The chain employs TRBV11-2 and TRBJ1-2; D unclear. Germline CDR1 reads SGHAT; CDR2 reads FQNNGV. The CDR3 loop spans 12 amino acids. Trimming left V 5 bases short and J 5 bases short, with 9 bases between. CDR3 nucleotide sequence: TGTGCCAGCAGCGAGGAGGGTTATGGCTACACCTTC. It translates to CASSEEGYGYTF.

CDR3 amino acids: CASSQDVGQVEQFF. The CDR3 DNA reads as TGTGCCAGCAGCCAAGATGTGGGACAGGTTGAGCAGTTCTTC. The J gene is TRBJ2-1, the V gene TRBV4-2, with TRBD1 matching 8 bases. The V gene end was trimmed by 0 bases and the J gene end by 9 bases; junction bases not matched to a gene: 4. Germline CDR1 reads LGHNA; CDR2 reads YNFKEQ. The CDR3 covers 14 residues.

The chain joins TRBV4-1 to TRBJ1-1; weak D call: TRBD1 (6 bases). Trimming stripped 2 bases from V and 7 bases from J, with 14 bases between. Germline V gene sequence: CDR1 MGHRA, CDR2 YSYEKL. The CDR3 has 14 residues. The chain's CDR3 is CASSQLQGRSEAFF. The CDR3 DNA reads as TGCGCCAGCAGCCAATTACAGGGTAGGAGTGAAGCTTTCTTT.

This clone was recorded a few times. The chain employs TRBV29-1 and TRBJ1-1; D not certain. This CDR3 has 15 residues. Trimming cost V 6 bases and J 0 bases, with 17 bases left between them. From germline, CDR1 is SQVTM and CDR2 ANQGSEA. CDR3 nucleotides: TGCAGCGTAGGTTTGACGGACTCTATGAACACTGAAGCTTTCTTT. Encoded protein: CSVGLTDSMNTEAFF.

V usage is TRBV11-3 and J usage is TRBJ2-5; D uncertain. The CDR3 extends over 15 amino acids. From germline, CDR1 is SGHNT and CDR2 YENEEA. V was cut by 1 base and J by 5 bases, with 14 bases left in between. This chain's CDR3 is CASSLGGSQIETQYF. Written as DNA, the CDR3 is TGTGCCAGCAGCTTAGGAGGATCGCAAATCGAGACCCAGTACTTC.

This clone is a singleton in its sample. The CDR3 region has the DNA TGTGCCAGCAACTCAGGGGGAGGAGAGACCCAGTACTTC. It codes for CASNSGGGETQYF. The chain employs TRBV7-9 and TRBJ2-5; tentative D call: TRBD1 (7 bases). This CDR3 region has 13 residues. V lost 7 bases and J lost 4, with 13 bases in between. CDR1 SEHNR and CDR2 FQNEAQ come from the germline V gene (reference sequence).

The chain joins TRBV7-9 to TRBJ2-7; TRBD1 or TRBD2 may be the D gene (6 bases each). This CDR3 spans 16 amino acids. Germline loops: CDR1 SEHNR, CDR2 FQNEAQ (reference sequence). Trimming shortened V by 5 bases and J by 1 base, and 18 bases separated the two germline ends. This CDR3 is CASSAEGGAGSYEQYF. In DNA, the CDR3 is TGTGCCAGCAGCGCCGAGGGGGGCGCCGGGTCCTACGAGCAGTACTTC.

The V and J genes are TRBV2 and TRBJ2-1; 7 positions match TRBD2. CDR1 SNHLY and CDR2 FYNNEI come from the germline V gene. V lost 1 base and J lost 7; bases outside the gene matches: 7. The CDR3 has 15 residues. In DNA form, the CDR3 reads TGTGCCAGCAGTGAAGGGCTAGCGGTGGGAAATGAGCAGTTCTTC. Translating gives CASSEGLAVGNEQFF.

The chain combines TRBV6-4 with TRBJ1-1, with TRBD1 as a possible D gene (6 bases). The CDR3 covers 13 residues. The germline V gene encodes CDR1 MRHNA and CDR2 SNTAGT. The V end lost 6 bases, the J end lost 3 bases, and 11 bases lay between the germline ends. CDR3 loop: CASRRGKDTEAFF. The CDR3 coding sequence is TGTGCCAGCAGAAGGGGGAAGGACACTGAAGCTTTCTTT.

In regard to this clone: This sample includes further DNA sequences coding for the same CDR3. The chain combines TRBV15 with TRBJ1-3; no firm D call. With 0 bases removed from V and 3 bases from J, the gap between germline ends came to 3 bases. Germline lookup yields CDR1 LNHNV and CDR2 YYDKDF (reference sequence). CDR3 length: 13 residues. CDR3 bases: TGTGCCACCAGCAGAGACCGTGGAAACACCATATATTTT. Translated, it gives CATSRDRGNTIYF.

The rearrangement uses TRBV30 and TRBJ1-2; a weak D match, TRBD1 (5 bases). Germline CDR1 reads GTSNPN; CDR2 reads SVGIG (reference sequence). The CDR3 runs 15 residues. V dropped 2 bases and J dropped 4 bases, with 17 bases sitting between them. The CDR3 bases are TGTGCCTGGAGTCGACTAGGGGTCAGCGGCTATGGCTACACCTTC. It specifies CAWSRLGVSGYGYTF.

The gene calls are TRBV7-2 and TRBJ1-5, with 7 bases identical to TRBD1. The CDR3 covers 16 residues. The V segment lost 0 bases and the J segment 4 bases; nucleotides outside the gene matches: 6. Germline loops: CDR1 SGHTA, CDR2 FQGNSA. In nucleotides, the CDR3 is TGTGCCAGCAGCTTAGCCGGCAGGGGGGGTAATCAGCCCCAGCATTTT. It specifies CASSLAGRGGNQPQHF.